The T cell receptor (beta chain) described here comes from a study of patients with pleural tuberculosis. TCRdb reanalysed the reads using MiXCR and keeps one entry per CDR3 protein. The sample yields some 29,000 distinct CDR3 sequences, 18% seen once. The table lists this clonotype with many counts. A much larger clone lies one base from this, so it may be a read error. The V gene's germline CDR1 is SNHLY and CDR2 FYNNEI. This CDR3 region has 13 residues. This chain uses TRBV2 with TRBJ1-2; TRBD1 matches 9 bases. Sequencing was performed on peripheral blood. The sequence derives from a human donor with pleural tuberculosis. The CDR3 bases are TGTGCCAGCGGGGGAACAGGGGGCTATGGCTACGCCTTC. As protein: CASGGTGGYGYAF.